Listed below are T cell receptor beta chains from one sample, sequenced in a study of shared clonotypes between healthy human individuals. Only in-frame clones appear in the TCRdb table, and some are missing; sequencing was by immunoSEQ multiplex PCR. This sample yields some 680,000 clones, of which around three quarters are seen a single time; 1.5% to 2% belongs to the top ten. The sequenced material came from memory CD4+ T cells sorted from blood. The receptors derive from a woman aged 25 to 39 in good health. Both conserved end residues are trimmed from each CDR3. The order of the fields is V gene, J gene, CDR3 protein.

>TRBV28|TRBJ2-7
ASTSAGGRYEQY
>TRBV7-6|TRBJ1-5
ASSLGGDSNQPQH
>TRBV10-3|TRBJ1-1
AISKAGTTNTEAF
>TRBV2|TRBJ2-2
ASSDVPGTPLTGELF
>TRBV30|TRBJ1-2
AWSAGQGNYGYT
>TRBV5-1|TRBJ2-1
ASSSPGQGYNEQF
>TRBV7-2|TRBJ2-3
ASSEITDTQY
>TRBV29-1|TRBJ1-2
SADRPNYGYT
>TRBV28|TRBJ2-6
ASSQHPGQQLGSGANVLT
>TRBV11-1|TRBJ2-7
ASSPGTNRRQPYEQY
>TRBV5-1|TRBJ2-1
ASSLWGHEGHEQF
>TRBV14|TRBJ1-2
ASSQEQVGYT
>TRBV6-1|TRBJ1-2
ASSVTVSNGYT
>TRBV27|TRBJ2-3
ASSSLVGGSADTQY
>TRBV10-1|TRBJ2-3
ASSESYGLTQY
>TRBV19|TRBJ2-6
ASTKTTGVSGANVLT
>TRBV19|TRBJ2-3
ASSIDPGTDTQY
>TRBV10-3|TRBJ1-1
AISPEGAEAF
>TRBV29-1|TRBJ1-3
SVGHSGNTIY